A selection of T cell receptor beta chains follows, all from one sample in a study of blood T cell repertoires in COVID-19. The assay was immunoSEQ multiplex PCR, and TCRdb's table has in-frame clones only and misses some. The table lists about 330,000 clones, roughly 90% of them singletons. The material sequenced was peripheral blood. These TCRs come from a man in his late teens or twenties who had recovered from COVID-19. Both conserved end residues are part of each CDR3. Each record gives: J gene, V gene, clone size, CDR3 length, D gene, CDR3 protein, CDR3 DNA. D genes are given only for firm matches. Clone sizes are given selectively: once, few, many, or a class where the clone is expanded.

J gene: TRBJ2-4
V gene: TRBV15
clone size: few
CDR3 length: 18
D gene: TRBD1
CDR3 protein: CATSRDSGTGSAKNIQYF
CDR3 DNA: TGTGCCACCAGCAGAGATTCAGGGACAGGGTCGGCCAAAAACATTCAGTACTTC

J gene: TRBJ1-2
V gene: TRBV4-1
clone size: .
CDR3 length: 17
D gene: TRBD1
CDR3 protein: CASSQESHVQGAEGYTF
CDR3 DNA: TGCGCCAGCAGCCAAGAGTCCCACGTACAGGGGGCGGAAGGCTACACCTTC

J gene: TRBJ2-2
V gene: TRBV24-1
clone size: once
CDR3 length: 18
D gene: .
CDR3 protein: CATSGTPSGRVDTGELFF
CDR3 DNA: TGTGCCACCAGTGGCACCCCTAGTGGCAGGGTTGACACCGGGGAGCTGTTTTTT

J gene: TRBJ2-2
V gene: TRBV10-3
clone size: .
CDR3 length: 16
D gene: TRBD2
CDR3 protein: CAISPYVGGSAGELFF
CDR3 DNA: TGTGCCATCAGTCCGTATGTGGGAGGGTCCGCCGGGGAGCTGTTTTTT

J gene: TRBJ1-2
V gene: TRBV29-1
clone size: .
CDR3 length: 13
D gene: .
CDR3 protein: CSVDGGGWGGYTF
CDR3 DNA: TGCAGCGTTGACGGAGGCGGATGGGGTGGCTACACCTTC

J gene: TRBJ2-3
V gene: TRBV7-2
clone size: once
CDR3 length: 14
D gene: .
CDR3 protein: CASTLAGATDTQYF
CDR3 DNA: TGTGCCAGCACCTTGGCGGGTGCCACAGATACGCAGTATTTT

J gene: TRBJ1-6
V gene: TRBV4-1
clone size: .
CDR3 length: 16
D gene: TRBD1
CDR3 protein: CASSQEETGDYSPLHF
CDR3 DNA: TGCGCCAGCAGCCAAGAGGAAACAGGGGACTATTCACCCCTCCACTTT

J gene: TRBJ1-2
V gene: TRBV3-1/TRBV3-2
clone size: .
CDR3 length: 15
D gene: .
CDR3 protein: CASSQNGEGLRGYTF
CDR3 DNA: TGTGCCAGCAGCCAAAATGGGGAGGGGCTTAGGGGCTACACCTTC

J gene: TRBJ2-1
V gene: TRBV19
clone size: once
CDR3 length: 13
D gene: TRBD1
CDR3 protein: CASSTPDRGEQFF
CDR3 DNA: TGTGCCAGTAGTACCCCAGACAGGGGCGAGCAGTTCTTC

J gene: TRBJ2-7
V gene: TRBV7-8
clone size: once
CDR3 length: 14
D gene: TRBD2
CDR3 protein: CASSLGGGVYEQYF
CDR3 DNA: TGTGCCAGCAGCTTAGGCGGGGGGGTCTACGAGCAGTACTTC

J gene: TRBJ2-1
V gene: TRBV9
clone size: .
CDR3 length: 16
D gene: .
CDR3 protein: CASSVVGSPPYNEQFF
CDR3 DNA: TGTGCCAGCAGCGTAGTGGGCTCGCCTCCCTACAATGAGCAGTTCTTC

J gene: TRBJ1-2
V gene: TRBV10-3
clone size: .
CDR3 length: 14
D gene: .
CDR3 protein: CAIGGTFSNYGYTF
CDR3 DNA: TGTGCCATCGGTGGGACTTTCAGCAACTATGGCTACACCTTC

J gene: TRBJ1-1
V gene: TRBV19
clone size: .
CDR3 length: 16
D gene: .
CDR3 protein: CASSLPWGGQNTEAFF
CDR3 DNA: TGTGCCAGTAGTCTTCCGTGGGGGGGGCAGAACACTGAAGCTTTCTTT

J gene: TRBJ2-7
V gene: TRBV10-3
clone size: .
CDR3 length: 16
D gene: .
CDR3 protein: CAISEPARTSAGEQYF
CDR3 DNA: TGTGCCATCAGCGAACCGGCACGCACGTCGGCAGGCGAGCAGTACTTC

J gene: TRBJ2-1
V gene: TRBV6-5
clone size: .
CDR3 length: 14
D gene: .
CDR3 protein: CASSYGSSYNEQFF
CDR3 DNA: TGTGCCAGCAGTTACGGTAGCTCCTACAATGAGCAGTTCTTC

J gene: TRBJ1-4
V gene: TRBV6-5
clone size: .
CDR3 length: 13
D gene: TRBD1
CDR3 protein: CASRDRGPEKLFF
CDR3 DNA: TGTGCCAGCAGAGACAGGGGGCCTGAAAAACTGTTTTTT

J gene: TRBJ2-5
V gene: TRBV2
clone size: few
CDR3 length: 15
D gene: TRBD2
CDR3 protein: CASSGTGGGFETQYF
CDR3 DNA: TGTGCCAGCAGTGGAACCGGCGGGGGATTCGAGACCCAGTACTTC

J gene: TRBJ1-1
V gene: TRBV29-1
clone size: .
CDR3 length: 12
D gene: .
CDR3 protein: CSVAAGDTEAFF
CDR3 DNA: TGCAGCGTTGCGGCAGGGGACACTGAAGCTTTCTTT

J gene: TRBJ1-2
V gene: TRBV15
clone size: many
CDR3 length: 16
D gene: .
CDR3 protein: CATSRDLTVPNYGYTF
CDR3 DNA: TGTGCCACCAGCAGAGATCTGACAGTGCCTAACTATGGCTACACCTTC

J gene: TRBJ1-1
V gene: TRBV12-3/TRBV12-4
clone size: .
CDR3 length: 13
D gene: .
CDR3 protein: CASSLTANTEAFF
CDR3 DNA: TGTGCCAGCAGTTTGACAGCTAACACTGAAGCTTTCTTT

J gene: TRBJ1-1
V gene: TRBV6-5
clone size: .
CDR3 length: 11
D gene: .
CDR3 protein: CASVRTAQAFF
CDR3 DNA: TGTGCCAGCGTAAGGACAGCCCAAGCTTTCTTT

J gene: TRBJ2-7
V gene: TRBV10-1
clone size: .
CDR3 length: 14
D gene: .
CDR3 protein: CASSESNSRYEQYF
CDR3 DNA: TGCGCCAGCAGTGAGTCGAACAGCAGGTACGAGCAGTACTTC

J gene: TRBJ1-2
V gene: TRBV2
clone size: many
CDR3 length: 14
D gene: TRBD1
CDR3 protein: CASSPLGGGDGYTF
CDR3 DNA: TGTGCCAGCAGTCCCCTAGGAGGGGGCGATGGCTACACCTTC

J gene: TRBJ2-1
V gene: TRBV30
clone size: .
CDR3 length: 16
D gene: .
CDR3 protein: CAWSHTGLLSYNEQFF
CDR3 DNA: TGTGCCTGGAGTCACACGGGACTCCTCTCCTACAATGAGCAGTTCTTC

J gene: TRBJ2-1
V gene: TRBV19
clone size: .
CDR3 length: 13
D gene: TRBD2
CDR3 protein: CASRRTSYHEQFF
CDR3 DNA: TGTGCCAGTAGACGGACTAGCTACCATGAGCAGTTCTTC

J gene: TRBJ1-4
V gene: TRBV10-3
clone size: .
CDR3 length: 16
D gene: TRBD1
CDR3 protein: CAISGTGQGASEKLFF
CDR3 DNA: TGTGCCATCAGTGGAACGGGACAGGGGGCGTCTGAAAAACTGTTTTTT

J gene: TRBJ1-1
V gene: TRBV9
clone size: once
CDR3 length: 14
D gene: .
CDR3 protein: CASSVEVEGAEAFF
CDR3 DNA: TGTGCCAGCAGCGTAGAAGTTGAGGGGGCTGAAGCTTTCTTT

J gene: TRBJ1-1
V gene: TRBV5-1
clone size: .
CDR3 length: 14
D gene: TRBD1
CDR3 protein: CASGRDRGNTEAFF
CDR3 DNA: TGCGCCAGCGGTCGGGACAGGGGGAACACTGAAGCTTTCTTT

J gene: TRBJ1-1
V gene: TRBV6-2/TRBV6-3
clone size: .
CDR3 length: 12
D gene: .
CDR3 protein: CASSYPVPEAFF
CDR3 DNA: TGTGCCAGCAGTTACCCGGTCCCTGAAGCTTTCTTT

J gene: TRBJ1-1
V gene: TRBV18
clone size: .
CDR3 length: 14
D gene: .
CDR3 protein: CASSPRVPDTEAFF
CDR3 DNA: TGTGCCAGCTCGCCCAGGGTTCCGGACACTGAAGCTTTCTTT

J gene: TRBJ2-5
V gene: TRBV3-1/TRBV3-2
clone size: .
CDR3 length: 12
D gene: .
CDR3 protein: CASSQDLKTQYF
CDR3 DNA: TGTGCCAGCAGCCAAGATCTTAAGACCCAGTACTTC

J gene: TRBJ2-3
V gene: TRBV4-2
clone size: few
CDR3 length: 17
D gene: .
CDR3 protein: CASSPSGRGSLTDTQYF
CDR3 DNA: TGTGCCAGCAGCCCGAGTGGCAGGGGCTCATTGACAGATACGCAGTATTTT

J gene: TRBJ2-1
V gene: TRBV12-5
clone size: .
CDR3 length: 19
D gene: TRBD2
CDR3 protein: CASGLARPREGSSYNEQFF
CDR3 DNA: TGTGCTAGTGGTTTGGCCCGCCCCAGGGAGGGTAGCTCCTACAATGAGCAGTTCTTC

J gene: TRBJ1-1
V gene: TRBV5-1
clone size: .
CDR3 length: 18
D gene: TRBD1
CDR3 protein: CASSHNPGQGRSNTEAFF
CDR3 DNA: TGCGCCAGCAGCCATAATCCGGGACAGGGAAGGAGTAACACTGAAGCTTTCTTT

J gene: TRBJ2-1
V gene: TRBV7-8
clone size: .
CDR3 length: 21
D gene: TRBD2
CDR3 protein: CASSSVGASGSSPSSYNEQFF
CDR3 DNA: TGTGCCAGCAGCTCCGTAGGAGCTAGCGGGAGTAGTCCGAGCTCCTACAATGAGCAGTTCTTC

J gene: TRBJ1-5
V gene: TRBV29-1
clone size: .
CDR3 length: 14
D gene: .
CDR3 protein: CSVAQGTQNQPQHF
CDR3 DNA: TGCAGCGTTGCCCAGGGGACGCAAAATCAGCCCCAGCATTTT

J gene: TRBJ1-3
V gene: TRBV2
clone size: .
CDR3 length: 15
D gene: .
CDR3 protein: CASSPDSPSGNTIYF
CDR3 DNA: TGTGCCAGCAGCCCAGACAGCCCCTCTGGAAACACCATATATTTT

J gene: TRBJ1-5
V gene: TRBV5-1
clone size: .
CDR3 length: 15
D gene: .
CDR3 protein: CASSLDTGINQPQHF
CDR3 DNA: TGCGCCAGCAGCTTGGATACAGGGATCAATCAGCCCCAGCATTTT

J gene: TRBJ1-3
V gene: TRBV9
clone size: .
CDR3 length: 16
D gene: .
CDR3 protein: CASSVGLDFSGNTIYF
CDR3 DNA: TGTGCCAGCAGCGTAGGGTTAGATTTTTCTGGAAACACCATATATTTT

J gene: TRBJ1-2
V gene: TRBV3-1/TRBV3-2
clone size: .
CDR3 length: 14
D gene: .
CDR3 protein: CASSLARGYYGYTF
CDR3 DNA: TGTGCCAGCAGCCTGGCACGGGGGTACTATGGCTACACCTTC

J gene: TRBJ1-1
V gene: TRBV5-6
clone size: .
CDR3 length: 15
D gene: TRBD1
CDR3 protein: CASSYPGTGGAEAFF
CDR3 DNA: TGTGCCAGCAGCTACCCTGGGACAGGGGGCGCGGAAGCTTTCTTT

J gene: TRBJ2-7
V gene: TRBV6-1
clone size: .
CDR3 length: 14
D gene: TRBD1
CDR3 protein: CASSEQQGADEQYF
CDR3 DNA: TGTGCCAGCAGTGAACAACAGGGGGCAGACGAGCAGTACTTC

J gene: TRBJ2-3
V gene: TRBV6-2/TRBV6-3
clone size: .
CDR3 length: 16
D gene: .
CDR3 protein: CASSALTTSSTDTQYF
CDR3 DNA: TGTGCCAGCAGTGCGCTGACAACGTCTAGCACAGATACGCAGTATTTT

J gene: TRBJ2-6
V gene: TRBV19
clone size: .
CDR3 length: 14
D gene: .
CDR3 protein: CASSATTVGNVLTF
CDR3 DNA: TGTGCCAGTAGTGCCACGACAGTTGGCAACGTCCTGACTTTC

J gene: TRBJ2-1
V gene: TRBV20-1
clone size: .
CDR3 length: 15
D gene: .
CDR3 protein: CSASGAGESYNEQFF
CDR3 DNA: TGCAGTGCTAGTGGAGCAGGGGAGTCCTACAATGAGCAGTTCTTC

J gene: TRBJ1-6
V gene: TRBV6-2/TRBV6-3
clone size: once
CDR3 length: 19
D gene: TRBD1
CDR3 protein: CASSYRPFTGALANSPLHF
CDR3 DNA: TGTGCCAGCAGTTACCGTCCTTTCACAGGGGCGCTCGCTAATTCACCCCTCCACTTT

J gene: TRBJ2-2
V gene: TRBV7-6
clone size: .
CDR3 length: 17
D gene: TRBD2
CDR3 protein: CASSLGPSGRAVGELFF
CDR3 DNA: TGTGCCAGCAGCCTCGGTCCTAGCGGGAGGGCGGTCGGGGAGCTGTTTTTT

J gene: TRBJ2-1
V gene: TRBV6-2/TRBV6-3
clone size: .
CDR3 length: 17
D gene: TRBD2
CDR3 protein: CASSYSVLAGDHNEQFF
CDR3 DNA: TGTGCCAGCAGTTACAGCGTGCTAGCGGGGGATCACAATGAGCAGTTCTTC

J gene: TRBJ2-7
V gene: TRBV3-1/TRBV3-2
clone size: .
CDR3 length: 16
D gene: .
CDR3 protein: CASSQDIDLASYEQYF
CDR3 DNA: TGTGCCAGCAGCCAAGACATAGACCTAGCCTCCTACGAGCAGTACTTC

J gene: TRBJ2-7
V gene: TRBV28
clone size: .
CDR3 length: 14
D gene: .
CDR3 protein: CASSLGHPGYEQYF
CDR3 DNA: TGTGCCAGCAGTTTAGGTCACCCAGGCTACGAGCAGTACTTC

J gene: TRBJ1-5
V gene: TRBV25-1
clone size: .
CDR3 length: 15
D gene: .
CDR3 protein: CASSPTGYLNQPQHF
CDR3 DNA: TGTGCCAGCAGCCCCACCGGGTACCTCAATCAGCCCCAGCATTTT

J gene: TRBJ2-2
V gene: TRBV28
clone size: .
CDR3 length: 16
D gene: TRBD1
CDR3 protein: CASTPEGTGTTGELFF
CDR3 DNA: TGTGCCAGCACCCCGGAGGGGACAGGGACCACCGGGGAGCTGTTTTTT

J gene: TRBJ1-6
V gene: TRBV25-1
clone size: .
CDR3 length: 16
D gene: TRBD1
CDR3 protein: CASSDRDRGPNSPLHF
CDR3 DNA: TGTGCCAGCAGTGACCGGGACAGGGGTCCGAATTCACCCCTCCACTTT

J gene: TRBJ2-7
V gene: TRBV5-1
clone size: .
CDR3 length: 12
D gene: TRBD2
CDR3 protein: CASSWGLDEQYF
CDR3 DNA: TGCGCCAGCAGCTGGGGACTAGATGAGCAGTACTTC